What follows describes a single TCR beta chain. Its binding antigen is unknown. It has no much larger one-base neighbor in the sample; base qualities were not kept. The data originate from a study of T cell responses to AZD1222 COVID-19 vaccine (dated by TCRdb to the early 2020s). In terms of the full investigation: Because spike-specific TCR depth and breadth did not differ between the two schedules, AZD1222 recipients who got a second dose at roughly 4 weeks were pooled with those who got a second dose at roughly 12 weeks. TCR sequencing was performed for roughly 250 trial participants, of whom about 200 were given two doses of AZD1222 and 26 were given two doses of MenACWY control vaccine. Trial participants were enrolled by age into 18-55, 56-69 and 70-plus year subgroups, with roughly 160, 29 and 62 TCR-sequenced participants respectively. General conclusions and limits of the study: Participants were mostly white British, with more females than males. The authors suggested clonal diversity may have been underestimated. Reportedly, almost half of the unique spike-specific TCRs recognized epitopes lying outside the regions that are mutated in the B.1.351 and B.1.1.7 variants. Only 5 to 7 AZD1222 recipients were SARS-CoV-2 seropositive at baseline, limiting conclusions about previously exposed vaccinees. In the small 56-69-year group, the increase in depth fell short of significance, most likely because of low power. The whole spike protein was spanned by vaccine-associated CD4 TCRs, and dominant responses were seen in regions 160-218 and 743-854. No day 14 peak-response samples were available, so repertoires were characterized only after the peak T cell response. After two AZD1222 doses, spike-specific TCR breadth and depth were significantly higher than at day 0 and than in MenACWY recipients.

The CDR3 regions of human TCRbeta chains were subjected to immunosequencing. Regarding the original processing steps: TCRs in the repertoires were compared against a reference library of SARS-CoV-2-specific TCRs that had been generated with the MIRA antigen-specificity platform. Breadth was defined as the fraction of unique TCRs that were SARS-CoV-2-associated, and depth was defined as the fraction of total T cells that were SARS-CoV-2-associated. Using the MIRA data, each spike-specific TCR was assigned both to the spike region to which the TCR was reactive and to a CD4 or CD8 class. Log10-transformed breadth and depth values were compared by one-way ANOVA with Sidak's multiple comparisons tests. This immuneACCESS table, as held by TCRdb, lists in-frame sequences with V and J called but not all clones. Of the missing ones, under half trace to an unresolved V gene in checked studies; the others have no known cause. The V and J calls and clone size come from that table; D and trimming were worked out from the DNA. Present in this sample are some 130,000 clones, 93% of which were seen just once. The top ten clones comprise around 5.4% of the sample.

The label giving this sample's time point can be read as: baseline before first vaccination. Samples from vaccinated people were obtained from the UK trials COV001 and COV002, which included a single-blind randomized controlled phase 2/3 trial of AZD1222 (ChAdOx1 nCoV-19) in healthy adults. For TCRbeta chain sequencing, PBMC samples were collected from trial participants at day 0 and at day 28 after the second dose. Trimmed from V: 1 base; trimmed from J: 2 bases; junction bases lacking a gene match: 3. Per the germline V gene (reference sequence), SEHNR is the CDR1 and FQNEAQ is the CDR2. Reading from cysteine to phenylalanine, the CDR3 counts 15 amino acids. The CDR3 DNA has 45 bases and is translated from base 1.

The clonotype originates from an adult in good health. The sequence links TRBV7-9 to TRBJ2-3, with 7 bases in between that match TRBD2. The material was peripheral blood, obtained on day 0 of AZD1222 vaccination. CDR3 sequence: CASSLVAGLTDTQYF. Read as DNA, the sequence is TGTGCCAGCAGCTTAGTAGCGGGCCTCACAGATACGCAGTATTTT.